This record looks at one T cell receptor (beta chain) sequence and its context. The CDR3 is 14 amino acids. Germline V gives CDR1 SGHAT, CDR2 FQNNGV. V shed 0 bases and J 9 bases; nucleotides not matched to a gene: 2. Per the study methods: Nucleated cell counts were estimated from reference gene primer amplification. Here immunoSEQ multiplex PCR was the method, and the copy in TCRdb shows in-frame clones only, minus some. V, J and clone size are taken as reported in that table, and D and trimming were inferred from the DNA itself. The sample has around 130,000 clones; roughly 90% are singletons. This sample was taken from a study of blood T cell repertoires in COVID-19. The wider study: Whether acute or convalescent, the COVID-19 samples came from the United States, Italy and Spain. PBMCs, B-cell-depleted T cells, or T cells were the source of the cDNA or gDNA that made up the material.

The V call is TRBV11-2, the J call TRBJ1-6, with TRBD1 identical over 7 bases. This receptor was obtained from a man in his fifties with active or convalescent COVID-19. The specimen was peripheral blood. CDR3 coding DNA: TGTGCCAGCAGCTTAGAACAGGGGACTTCACCCCTCCACTTT. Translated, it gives CASSLEQGTSPLHF.